This T cell receptor beta chain was captured in a study of beta chain features in type 1 diabetes. This CDR3 has 14 residues. The V gene lost 4 bases and the J gene lost 4 bases, with 13 bases spanning the gap. Germline V lookup: CDR1 SEHNR, CDR2 FQNEAQ (reference sequence). Isolated RNA was reverse transcribed in full, so expressed TCRB transcripts were sequenced. TCRdb's copy holds only in-frame clones and misses some; the assay was immunoSEQ multiplex PCR. The repertoire holds 200,000 to 300,000 clones, over 65% seen once, with approximately 0.053% in the top ten. The V call is TRBV7-9, the J call TRBJ2-5, with D tentatively TRBD1 or TRBD2 (5 bases each). This sequence originates from a man aged 25-45 years in good health. Specimen: naive CD4+ T cells from blood. As DNA, the CDR3 is TGTGCCAGCAGCTCCCTCCCGGGGCTAGAGACCCAGTACTTC. Translation: CASSSLPGLETQYF.